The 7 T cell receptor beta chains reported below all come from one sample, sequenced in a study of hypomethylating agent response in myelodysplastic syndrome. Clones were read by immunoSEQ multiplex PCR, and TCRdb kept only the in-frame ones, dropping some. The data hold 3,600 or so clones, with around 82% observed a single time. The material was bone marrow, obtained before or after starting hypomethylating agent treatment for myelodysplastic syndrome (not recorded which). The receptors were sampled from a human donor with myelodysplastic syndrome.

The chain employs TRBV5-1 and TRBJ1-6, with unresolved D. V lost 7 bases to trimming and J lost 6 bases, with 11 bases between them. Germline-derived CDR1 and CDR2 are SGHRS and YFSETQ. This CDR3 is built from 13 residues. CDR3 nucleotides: TGCGCCAGCGGTAGGGATCTTAATTCACCCCTCCACTTT. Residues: CASGRDLNSPLHF.

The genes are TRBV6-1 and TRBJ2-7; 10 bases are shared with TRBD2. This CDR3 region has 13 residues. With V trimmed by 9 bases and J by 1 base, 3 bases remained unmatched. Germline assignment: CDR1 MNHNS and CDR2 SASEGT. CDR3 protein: CASPSGSSYEQYF. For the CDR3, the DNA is TGTGCCAGTCCTAGCGGGAGTTCCTACGAGCAGTACTTC.

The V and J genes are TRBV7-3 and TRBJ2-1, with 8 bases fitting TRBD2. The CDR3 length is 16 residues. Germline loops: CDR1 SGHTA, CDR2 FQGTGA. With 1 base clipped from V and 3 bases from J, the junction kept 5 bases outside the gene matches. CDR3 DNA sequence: TGTGCCAGCAGCTTAAGTGGCGGGGGGAACTACAATGAGCAGTTCTTC. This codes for CASSLSGGGNYNEQFF.

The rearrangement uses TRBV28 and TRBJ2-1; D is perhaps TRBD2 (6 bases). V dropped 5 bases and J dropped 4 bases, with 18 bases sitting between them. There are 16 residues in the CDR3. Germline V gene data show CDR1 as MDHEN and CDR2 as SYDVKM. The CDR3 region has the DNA TGTGCCAGCAGTGCGGGAAGACTCATTTTATACAATGAGCAGTTCTTC. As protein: CASSAGRLILYNEQFF.

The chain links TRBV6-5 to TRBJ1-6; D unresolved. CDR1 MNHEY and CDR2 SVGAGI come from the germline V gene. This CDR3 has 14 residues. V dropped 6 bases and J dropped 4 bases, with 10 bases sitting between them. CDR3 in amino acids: CASSPLGYNSPLHF. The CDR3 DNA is TGTGCCAGCAGCCCCCTGGGGTATAATTCACCCCTCCACTTT.

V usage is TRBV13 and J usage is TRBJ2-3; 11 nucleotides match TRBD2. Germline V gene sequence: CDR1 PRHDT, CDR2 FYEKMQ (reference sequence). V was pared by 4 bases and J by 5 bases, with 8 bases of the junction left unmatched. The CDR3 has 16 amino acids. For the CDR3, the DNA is TGTGCCAGCAGCTCCCTTCTAGCGGGGGGAATAGATACGCAGTATTTT. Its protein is CASSSLLAGGIDTQYF.

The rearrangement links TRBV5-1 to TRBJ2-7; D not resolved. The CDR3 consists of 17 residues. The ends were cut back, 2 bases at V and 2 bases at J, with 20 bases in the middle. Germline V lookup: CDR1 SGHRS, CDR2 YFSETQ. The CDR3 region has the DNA TGCGCCAGCAGCTTCCTCTCCACCCGGACGGCTACCTACGAGCAGTACTTC. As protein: CASSFLSTRTATYEQYF. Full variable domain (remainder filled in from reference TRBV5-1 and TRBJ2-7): KAGVTQTPRYLIKTRGQQVTLSCSPISGHRSVSWYQQTPGQGLQFLFEYFSETQRNKGNFPGRFSGRQFSNSRSEMNVSTLELGDSALYLCASSFLSTRTATYEQYFGPGTRLTVT.